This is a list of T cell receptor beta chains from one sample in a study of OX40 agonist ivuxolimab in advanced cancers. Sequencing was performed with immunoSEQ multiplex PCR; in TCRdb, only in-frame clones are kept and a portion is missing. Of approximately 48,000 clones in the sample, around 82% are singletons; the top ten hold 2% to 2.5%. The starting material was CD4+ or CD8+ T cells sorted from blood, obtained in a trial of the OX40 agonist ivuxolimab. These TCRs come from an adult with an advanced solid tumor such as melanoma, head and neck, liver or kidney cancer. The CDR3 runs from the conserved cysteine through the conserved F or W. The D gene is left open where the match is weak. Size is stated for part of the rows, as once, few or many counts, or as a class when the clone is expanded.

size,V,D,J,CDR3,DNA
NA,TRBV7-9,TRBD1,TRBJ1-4,CASTTGTGGVGEKLFF,TGTGCCAGCACCACCGGGACAGGGGGTGTTGGGGAAAAACTGTTTTTT
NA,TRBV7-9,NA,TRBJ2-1,CASSLVYNEQFF,TGTGCCAGCAGCTTAGTCTACAATGAGCAGTTCTTC
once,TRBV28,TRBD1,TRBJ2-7,CASSSPGQSYEQYF,TGTGCCAGCAGTTCACCGGGACAGTCCTACGAGCAGTACTTC
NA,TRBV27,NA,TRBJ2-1,CASSARPPNTYNEQFF,TGTGCCAGCAGTGCCCGTCCTCCGAACACCTACAATGAGCAGTTCTTC
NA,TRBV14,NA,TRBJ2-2,CASSQARIYTGELFF,TGTGCCAGCAGCCAAGCCCGCATCTACACCGGGGAGCTGTTTTTT
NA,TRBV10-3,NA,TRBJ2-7,CAISESILGRDIHF,TGTGCCATCAGTGAGTCGATTTTAGGCCGTGATATTCACTTC
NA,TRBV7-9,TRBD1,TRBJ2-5,CASSFNRGRETQYF,TGTGCCAGCAGCTTTAACAGGGGGCGAGAGACCCAGTACTTC
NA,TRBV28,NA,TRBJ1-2,CASSPRVSYGYTF,TGTGCCAGCAGCCCCCGGGTCTCCTATGGCTACACCTTC
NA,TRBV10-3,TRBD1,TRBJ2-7,CAISGFGLLQGEQYF,TGTGCCATCAGTGGGTTCGGATTGTTACAGGGGGAACAGTACTTC
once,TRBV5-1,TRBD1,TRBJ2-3,CASSYGTGKSTQYF,TGCGCCAGCAGCTACGGGACAGGGAAAAGTACGCAGTATTTT
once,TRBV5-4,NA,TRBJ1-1,CASSLAVNTEAFF,TGTGCCAGCAGCTTAGCAGTGAACACTGAAGCTTTCTTT
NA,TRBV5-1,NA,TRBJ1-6,CASSLRRLVHF,TGCGCCAGCAGCTTGCGCAGGTTAGTCCACTTT
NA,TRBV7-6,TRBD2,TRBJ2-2,CASSLAPGGNTGELFF,TGTGCCAGCAGCTTAGCACCGGGAGGGAACACCGGGGAGCTGTTTTTT
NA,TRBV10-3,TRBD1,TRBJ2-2,CAISTGDTGELFF,TGTGCCATCAGTACAGGGGACACCGGGGAGCTGTTTTTT
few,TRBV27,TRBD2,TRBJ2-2,CASKFERGAGELFF,TGTGCCAGCAAATTTGAGCGGGGGGCCGGGGAGCTGTTTTTT
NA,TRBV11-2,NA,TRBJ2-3,CASRAIRGSTDTQYF,TGTGCCAGCAGGGCTATTAGGGGGAGCACAGATACGCAGTATTTT
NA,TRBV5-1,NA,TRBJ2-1,CASSLEAGIYDEQFF,TGCGCCAGCAGCTTGGAGGCGGGCATCTATGATGAGCAGTTCTTC
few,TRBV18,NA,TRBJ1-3,CASSPRQASGNTIYF,TGTGCCAGCTCACCGCGACAGGCCTCTGGAAACACCATATATTTT
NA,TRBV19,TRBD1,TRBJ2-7,CASSITGTANSYEQYF,TGTGCCAGTAGTATAACCGGGACAGCAAACTCCTACGAGCAGTACTTC
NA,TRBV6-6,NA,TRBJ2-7,CASGNRVYEQYF,TGTGCCAGCGGGAACAGGGTCTACGAGCAGTACTTC
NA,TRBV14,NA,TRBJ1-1,CASSRSLNTEAFF,TGTGCCAGCAGCCGATCCCTGAACACTGAAGCTTTCTTT
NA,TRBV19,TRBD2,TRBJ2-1,CASSPLRAGKAGSYNEQFF,TGTGCCAGTAGTCCCTTGAGAGCGGGAAAAGCCGGATCCTACAATGAGCAGTTCTTC
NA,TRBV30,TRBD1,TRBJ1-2,CAWTPRGQGALYGYTF,TGTGCCTGGACCCCTCGTGGCCAGGGGGCTCTATATGGCTACACCTTC
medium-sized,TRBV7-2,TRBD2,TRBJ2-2,CASSPTSVGGELFF,TGTGCCAGCAGCCCAACTAGCGTTGGGGGGGAGCTGTTTTTT
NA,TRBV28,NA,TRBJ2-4,CASSLIFGASKNIQYF,TGTGCCAGCAGTTTAATTTTTGGGGCTTCCAAAAACATTCAGTACTTC
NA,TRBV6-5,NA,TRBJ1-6,CASSYSLTGREFPLHF,TGTGCCAGCAGTTACTCCCTCACAGGGAGAGAGTTCCCCCTCCACTTT
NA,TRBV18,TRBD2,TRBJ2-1,CASSPPGLAVRGEQFF,TGTGCCAGCTCACCACCGGGACTAGCGGTACGGGGTGAGCAGTTCTTC
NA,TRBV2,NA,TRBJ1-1,CASSGGGEVPFF,TGTGCCAGCAGTGGCGGTGGGGAGGTACCTTTCTTT
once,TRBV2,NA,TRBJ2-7,CASSPNYEQYF,TGTGCCAGCAGCCCCAACTACGAGCAGTACTTC
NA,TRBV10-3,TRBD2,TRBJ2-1,CAISLTSGRDDEQFF,TGTGCCATCAGTTTAACTAGCGGGAGGGACGATGAGCAGTTCTTC
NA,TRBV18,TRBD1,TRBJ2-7,CASSIGTASYEQYF,TGTGCCAGCTCGATAGGGACAGCTTCCTACGAGCAGTACTTC
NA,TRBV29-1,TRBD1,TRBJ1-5,CSVRGTGANQPQHF,TGCAGCGTTCGGGGGACAGGGGCAAATCAGCCCCAGCATTTT
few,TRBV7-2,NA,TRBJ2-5,CASSSTFPATQYF,TGTGCCAGCAGCTCTACCTTTCCTGCGACCCAGTACTTC
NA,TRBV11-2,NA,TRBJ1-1,CASSVGSRGGNTEAFF,TGTGCCAGCAGCGTTGGGTCGAGGGGCGGGAACACTGAAGCTTTCTTT
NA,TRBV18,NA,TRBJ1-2,CASSPLTTANYGYTF,TGTGCCAGCTCACCGTTAACAACCGCTAACTATGGCTACACCTTC
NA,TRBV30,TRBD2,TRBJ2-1,CAGLAGGGNEQFF,TGTGCCGGACTAGCGGGAGGTGGGAATGAGCAGTTCTTC
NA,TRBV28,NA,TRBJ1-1,CATLQGITEAFF,TGTGCCACCCTACAAGGGATCACTGAAGCTTTCTTT
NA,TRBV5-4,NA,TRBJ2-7,CASRPSTVSPYEQYF,TGTGCCAGCAGGCCTTCTACAGTGTCGCCCTACGAGCAGTACTTC
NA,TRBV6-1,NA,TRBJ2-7,CASRSPGMTYEQYF,TGTGCCAGCAGGTCACCGGGGATGACCTACGAGCAGTACTTC
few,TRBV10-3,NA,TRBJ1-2,CAISESAAASYGYTF,TGTGCCATCAGTGAGTCGGCGGCAGCCTCCTATGGCTACACCTTC
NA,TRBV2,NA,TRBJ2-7,CASSVDRASGEQYF,TGTGCCAGCAGTGTGGACCGAGCTTCTGGCGAGCAGTACTTC
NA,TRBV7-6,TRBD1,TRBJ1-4,CASSLHGQGNEKLFF,TGTGCCAGCAGCTTACACGGACAGGGCAATGAAAAACTGTTTTTT
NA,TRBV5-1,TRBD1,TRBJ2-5,CASSLDGTEVTQYF,TGCGCCAGCAGCTTGGACGGGACAGAAGTGACCCAGTACTTC
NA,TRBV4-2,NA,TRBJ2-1,CASSQGVSLAGEQFF,TGTGCCAGCAGCCAGGGGGTATCTCTCGCCGGTGAGCAGTTCTTC
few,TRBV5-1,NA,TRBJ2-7,CASRAGTSYEQYF,TGCGCCAGCAGGGCGGGGACCTCCTACGAGCAGTACTTC
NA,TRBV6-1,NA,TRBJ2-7,CASIDWGRGYEQYF,TGTGCCAGCATTGATTGGGGGAGAGGCTACGAGCAGTACTTC